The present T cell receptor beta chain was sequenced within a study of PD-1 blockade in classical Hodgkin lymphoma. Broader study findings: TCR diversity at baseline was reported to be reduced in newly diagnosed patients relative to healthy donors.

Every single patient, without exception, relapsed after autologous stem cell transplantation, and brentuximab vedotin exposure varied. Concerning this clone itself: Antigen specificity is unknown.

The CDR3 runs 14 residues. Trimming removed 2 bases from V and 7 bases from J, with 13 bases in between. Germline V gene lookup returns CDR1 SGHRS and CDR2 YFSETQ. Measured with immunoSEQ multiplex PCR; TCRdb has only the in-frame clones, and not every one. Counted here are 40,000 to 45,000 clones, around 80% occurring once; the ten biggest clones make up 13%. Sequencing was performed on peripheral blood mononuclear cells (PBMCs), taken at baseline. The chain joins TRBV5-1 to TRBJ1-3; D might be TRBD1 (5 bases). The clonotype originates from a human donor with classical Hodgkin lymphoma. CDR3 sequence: CASSFGRAGNTIYF. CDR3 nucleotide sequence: TGCGCCAGCAGCTTTGGCAGGGCCGGGAACACCATATATTTT.